These T cell receptor beta chains were read from a single sample in a study of tumor-infiltrating lymphocytes in localized non-small cell lung cancer. Clones were read by immunoSEQ multiplex PCR, and TCRdb kept only the in-frame ones, dropping some. The data show some 14,000 clones, 70% to 75% seen once. Sequenced sample: uninvolved lung tissue not adjacent to the tumor. These receptors were obtained from a human donor with non-small cell lung cancer. Each CDR3 is given with its conserved first and last residue. D genes are given only for firm matches. Size is omitted from some rows. Given values are once, few, many or a class for expanded clones.

-,TRBV5-1,-,TRBJ1-1,CASSRVGGTEAFF,TGCGCCAGCAGCCGTGTTGGGGGGACTGAAGCTTTCTTT
-,TRBV5-4,-,TRBJ2-5,CASSRGNRQGKEETQYF,TGTGCCAGCAGCCGCGGGAATCGACAGGGCAAGGAGGAGACCCAGTACTTC
-,TRBV7-8,TRBD1,TRBJ1-5,CASSPRPGTGSSNQPQHF,TGTGCCAGCAGCCCGCGACCCGGGACAGGGTCAAGCAATCAGCCCCAGCATTTT
-,TRBV11-2,TRBD2,TRBJ2-7,CASSLRQSEAGGSYEQYF,TGTGCCAGCAGCCTCCGACAGTCCGAAGCGGGGGGCTCCTACGAGCAGTACTTC
-,TRBV7-8,TRBD2,TRBJ2-5,CASSLGLAGAQETQYF,TGTGCCAGCAGCCTAGGACTAGCGGGGGCGCAAGAGACCCAGTACTTC
-,TRBV5-4,-,TRBJ2-5,CASSTIAVGETQYF,TGTGCCAGCAGCACTATAGCGGTCGGGGAGACCCAGTACTTC
once,TRBV5-1,TRBD2,TRBJ2-7,CASSSDGTSVYEQYF,TGCGCCAGCAGCTCCGATGGGACTAGCGTATACGAGCAGTACTTC
-,TRBV2,-,TRBJ2-5,CARADRLGETQYF,TGTGCCAGGGCAGACCGGTTGGGGGAGACCCAGTACTTC
-,TRBV25-1,-,TRBJ2-1,CASAPSERAYNEQFF,TGTGCCAGCGCGCCCTCCGAGCGGGCCTACAATGAGCAGTTCTTC
-,TRBV6-9,-,TRBJ1-5,CATGTSRGAQHF,TGTGCCACCGGGACCTCCCGGGGGGCCCAGCATTTT
-,TRBV5-4,TRBD1,TRBJ1-2,CASRSDRAYGYTF,TGTGCCAGCAGGTCCGACAGGGCCTATGGCTACACCTTC
-,TRBV28,-,TRBJ2-5,CASSGGWVRETQYF,TGTGCCAGCAGTGGGGGCTGGGTGCGAGAGACCCAGTACTTC
-,TRBV7-7,-,TRBJ2-3,CASSLGEFTDTQYF,TGTGCCAGCAGCTTAGGGGAATTCACAGATACGCAGTATTTT
-,TRBV6-1,-,TRBJ2-3,CASSGERTNTDTQYF,TGTGCCAGCAGTGGGGAGAGGACGAACACAGATACGCAGTATTTT
-,TRBV5-1,TRBD1,TRBJ1-6,CATAAGTDNSPLHF,TGCGCCACCGCTGCCGGGACAGATAATTCACCCCTCCACTTT
-,TRBV6-1,-,TRBJ1-2,CASTPDSYGYTF,TGTGCCAGCACCCCGGACAGTTATGGCTACACCTTC
-,TRBV9,TRBD2,TRBJ2-5,CASGGLAEQETQYF,TGTGCCAGCGGGGGACTAGCGGAACAAGAGACCCAGTACTTC
-,TRBV6-1,-,TRBJ2-7,CASSHRAESYEQYF,TGTGCCAGCAGCCACCGGGCCGAAAGCTACGAGCAGTACTTC
-,TRBV29-1,-,TRBJ2-5,CSVGEVETQYF,TGCAGCGTCGGGGAGGTAGAGACCCAGTACTTC
-,TRBV6-5,TRBD1,TRBJ2-7,CASKSQGGVLEQYF,TGTGCCAGCAAATCACAGGGGGGTGTGCTCGAGCAGTACTTC
-,TRBV7-9,TRBD1,TRBJ2-1,CASSSPGQGGNEQFF,TGTGCCAGCAGCTCTCCGGGACAGGGGGGCAATGAGCAGTTCTTC
few,TRBV2,TRBD1,TRBJ2-7,CASRAQGTTYEQYF,TGTGCCAGCAGAGCACAGGGGACCACCTACGAGCAGTACTTC
-,TRBV5-6,-,TRBJ1-6,CASSPYRGAESPLHF,TGTGCCAGCAGCCCCTATCGGGGGGCAGAATCACCCCTCCACTTT
few,TRBV9,TRBD1,TRBJ2-5,CASSAYRDREETQYF,TGTGCCAGCAGCGCTTACCGGGACAGGGAAGAGACCCAGTACTTC
-,TRBV7-6,-,TRBJ2-1,CASSSSGLATRPSSYNEQFF,TGTGCCAGCAGCTCATCAGGGCTTGCTACAAGACCCAGCTCCTACAATGAGCAGTTCTTC
once,TRBV9,-,TRBJ2-1,CASSLTNEQFF,TGTGCCAGCAGCTTAACTAATGAGCAGTTCTTC
-,TRBV7-2,-,TRBJ2-7,CASSLRGRRGYYEQYF,TGTGCCAGCAGCCTAAGGGGCCGGAGGGGATATTACGAGCAGTACTTC
once,TRBV19,-,TRBJ2-6,CASSIVPGAGANVLTF,TGTGCCAGTAGTATAGTTCCGGGAGCTGGGGCCAACGTCCTGACTTTC
few,TRBV7-7,TRBD2,TRBJ2-5,CASSPAGTSAKTQYF,TGTGCTAGCAGCCCAGCGGGGACTAGCGCAAAGACCCAGTACTTC
-,TRBV19,-,TRBJ2-7,CASSPRAELHEQYF,TGTGCCAGTAGCCCACGCGCAGAGCTCCACGAGCAGTACTTC
-,TRBV4-3,TRBD2,TRBJ2-1,CASSQFSGGTHDEQFF,TGCGCCAGCAGCCAGTTTAGCGGGGGGACCCATGATGAGCAGTTCTTC
-,TRBV27,-,TRBJ1-6,CASSLSSYNSPLHF,TGTGCCAGCAGTTTAAGCTCCTATAATTCACCCCTCCACTTT
-,TRBV27,-,TRBJ2-7,CASSSPLGGYEQYF,TGTGCCAGCAGTTCCCCTTTGGGGGGATACGAGCAGTACTTC
-,TRBV29-1,-,TRBJ2-7,CSVESGTVEQYF,TGCAGCGTTGAATCAGGTACGGTCGAGCAGTACTTC
-,TRBV30,-,TRBJ2-1,CAWSRGLNEQFF,TGTGCCTGGAGTCGGGGTCTCAATGAGCAGTTCTTC
-,TRBV5-4,-,TRBJ2-7,CASSLDPGGALVEQYF,TGTGCCAGCAGCTTGGACCCTGGCGGGGCCCTCGTCGAGCAGTACTTC
-,TRBV5-1,TRBD1,TRBJ1-6,CASSRDSGNSPLHF,TGCGCCAGCAGTAGGGACAGCGGGAATTCACCCCTCCACTTT
-,TRBV29-1,-,TRBJ2-2,CSVVRAGTGELFF,TGCAGCGTTGTCCGGGCGGGGACCGGGGAGCTGTTTTTT
few,TRBV7-7,-,TRBJ2-3,CASSRTGTDTQYF,TGTGCTAGCAGTCGGACAGGCACAGATACGCAGTATTTT
once,TRBV2,-,TRBJ1-1,CASREGRAPGTEAFF,TGTGCCAGCCGCGAGGGGAGGGCACCGGGCACTGAAGCTTTCTTT
-,TRBV19,TRBD1,TRBJ2-7,CASSRSGQGDEQYF,TGTGCCAGTAGTAGGTCGGGACAGGGAGACGAGCAGTACTTC
-,TRBV6-1,TRBD1,TRBJ2-7,CASSDARTGDPNQYF,TGTGCCAGCAGTGATGCCAGGACAGGGGACCCTAATCAGTACTTC